This T cell receptor beta chain was recorded in a study of blood T cell repertoires in COVID-19. Study context: Samples came from the United States, Italy and Spain, spanning acute and convalescent COVID-19. Sample material is recorded as cDNA or gDNA derived from T cells, B-cell-depleted T cells, or PBMCs.

Authors' processing steps: Reference gene primer amplification gave nucleated cell count estimates. Sequenced by immunoSEQ multiplex PCR; TCRdb stores in-frame clones only, minus some. The V and J calls and clone size are taken from that table; D and trimming were inferred from the DNA. The sample has tens of thousands of clones, roughly 90% seen once. There are a few counts of this clone. Sample: peripheral blood. This clonotype was obtained from a woman between 50 and 59 years old with acute or convalescent COVID-19.

As DNA, the CDR3 is TGTGCCAGCAGCCAAGGGTCCTACTACGAGCAGTACTTC. It specifies CASSQGSYYEQYF. This rearrangement joins TRBV3-1 (or the pseudogene TRBV3-2) to TRBJ2-7; D not certain. Looked up from germline, CDR1 is LGHDT and CDR2 is YNNKEL (reference sequence). Trimming removed 1 base at V and 3 bases at J, with 7 bases between. CDR3 length: 13 amino acids.